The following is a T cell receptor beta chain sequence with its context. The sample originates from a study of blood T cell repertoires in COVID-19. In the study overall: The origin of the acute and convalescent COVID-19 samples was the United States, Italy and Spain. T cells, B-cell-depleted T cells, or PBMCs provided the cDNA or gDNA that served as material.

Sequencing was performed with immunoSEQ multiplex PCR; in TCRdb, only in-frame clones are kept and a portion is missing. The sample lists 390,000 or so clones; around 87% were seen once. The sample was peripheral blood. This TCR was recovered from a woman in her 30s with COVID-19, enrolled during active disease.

The CDR3 DNA sequence: TGTGCCAGCAGTGAATTAGGAGGGTTTGAGCAGTTCTTC. Protein sequence: CASSELGGFEQFF. The chain recombines TRBV6-1 with TRBJ2-1; tentative D call: TRBD2 (6 bases). The CDR3 spans 13 residues. Trimming took 2 bases from V and 9 from J, leaving 11 bases between them. CDR1 is MNHNS, CDR2 SASEGT, per germline.